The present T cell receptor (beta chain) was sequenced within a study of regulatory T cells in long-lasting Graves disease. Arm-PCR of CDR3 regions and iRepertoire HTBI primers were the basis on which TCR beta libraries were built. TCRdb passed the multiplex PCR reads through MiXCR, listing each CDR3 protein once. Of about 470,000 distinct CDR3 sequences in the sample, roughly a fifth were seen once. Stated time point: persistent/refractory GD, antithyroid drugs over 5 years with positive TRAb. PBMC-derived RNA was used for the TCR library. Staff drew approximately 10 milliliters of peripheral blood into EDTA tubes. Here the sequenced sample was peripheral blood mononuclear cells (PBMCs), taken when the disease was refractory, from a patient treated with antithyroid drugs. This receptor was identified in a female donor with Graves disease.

The CDR3 coding sequence is TGCAGCGTTAAGGGCAGAGGGGGAACCTACGAGCAGTACTTC. Protein sequence: CSVKGRGGTYEQYF. This sequence joins TRBV29-1 and TRBJ2-7; D might be TRBD1 (6 bases). Germline lookup yields CDR1 SQVTM and CDR2 ANQGSEA. The CDR3 has 14 residues. V was clipped by 5 bases and J by 2 bases, with 16 bases between them.